The 19 T cell receptor beta chains presented below share a single source sample, sequenced in a study of control samples from healthy donors and cancer patients (dated by TCRdb to about 2020). The library came from the immunoSEQ multiplex PCR assay. TCRdb mirrors the immuneACCESS table, restricted to in-frame sequences. Some clones are absent from its copies; in checked studies, under half trace to an unresolved V gene, and the reason for the others is unknown. The sample profile shows 70,000 to 85,000 clones; 90% to 95% of them were found once. The ten largest clones add up to approximately 15% of the sample. The sequencing input was blood. The receptors derive from a man aged 45-65 years in good health.

This chain connects TRBV7-2 to TRBJ1-4, with D unclear. Germline CDR1 is SGHTA and CDR2 is FQGNSA. Trimming shortened V by 6 bases and J by 8 bases, and 19 bases separated the two germline ends. This CDR3 is 15 amino acids long. In DNA form, the CDR3 reads TGTGCCAGCAGTTATACGGGAGGAGGTAGAGAAAAACTGTTTTTT. This gives the protein CASSYTGGGREKLFF.

This chain connects TRBV15 to TRBJ1-1; D possibly corresponds to TRBD1 (5 bases). With 0 bases removed from V and 8 bases from J, the gap between germline ends came to 16 bases. Germline-derived CDR1 and CDR2 are LNHNV and YYDKDF (reference sequence). This CDR3 contains 15 residues. DNA of the CDR3: TGTGCCACCAGCAGAGATTTACCCGCAGGGCCCGAAGCTTTCTTT. Translated: CATSRDLPAGPEAFF.

V and J are TRBV6-6 and TRBJ2-7; 9 bases map to TRBD1. The germline V gene has CDR1 MNHNY and CDR2 SVGAGI (reference sequence). Trimming at V came to 5 bases and at J to 9 bases, leaving 5 bases not matched to a gene. The CDR3 is made up of 12 amino acids. The CDR3 region has the DNA TGTGCCAGCAGTACAGGGGGCGCGGGGCAGTACTTC. It codes for CASSTGGAGQYF.

The chain links TRBV25-1 to TRBJ1-4; tentatively, D is TRBD1 (6 bases). Germline V gives CDR1 MGHDK, CDR2 SYGVNS. CDR3 length equals 14 residues. With 4 bases removed from V and 7 bases from J, the gap between germline ends came to 13 bases. The CDR3 region is CASSGGARPEKLFF. DNA for the CDR3: TGTGCCAGCAGTGGGGGGGCCCGTCCTGAAAAACTGTTTTTT.

The J gene is TRBJ1-2, the V gene TRBV9, with TRBD1 matching over 10 bases. Looked up from germline, CDR1 is SGDLS and CDR2 is YYNGEE. V shed 3 bases and J 7 bases; nucleotides not matched to a gene: 6. The length of the CDR3 is 14 residues. CDR3 in amino acids: CASSDGTGVRGYTF. In nucleotides, the CDR3 is TGTGCCAGCAGCGACGGGACAGGGGTACGTGGCTACACCTTC.

The V gene is TRBV18, the J gene TRBJ1-1; D is possibly TRBD1 (6 bases). The CDR3 is made up of 15 amino acids. Trimming pared 1 base from V and 0 bases from J, leaving 9 bases between. In germline, CDR1 is KGHSH, CDR2 LQKENI. CDR3 DNA: TGTGCCAGCTCACCACTCGGGACATTGAACACTGAAGCTTTCTTT. Protein sequence: CASSPLGTLNTEAFF. Looking up the rest from reference TRBV18 and TRBJ1-1 gives the full variable domain: NAGVMQNPRHLVRRRGQEARLRCSPMKGHSHVYWYRQLPEEGLKFMVYLQKENIIDESGMPKERFSAEFPKEGPSILRIQQVVRGDSAAYFCASSPLGTLNTEAFFGQGTRLTVV.

The rearrangement joins TRBV5-6 to TRBJ2-7; TRBD2 is a possible D gene (6 bases). This CDR3 contains 12 residues. Per germline, CDR1 SGHDT and CDR2 YYEEEE. V gave up 2 bases and J gave up 7 bases, with 10 bases separating them. CDR3 coding DNA: TGTGCCAGCAGCTTTGGAGGGGAAGAGCAGTACTTC. It encodes CASSFGGEEQYF.

The chain couples TRBV5-6 to TRBJ2-2, with D unclear. Germline V gene lookup returns CDR1 SGHDT and CDR2 YYEEEE. The CDR3 is 13 amino acids. The V and J ends lost 0 bases and 8 bases respectively, with 8 bases between them. In DNA, the CDR3 is TGTGCCAGCAGCTTGGCAAGGGATGGGGAGCTGTTTTTT. Translation gives CASSLARDGELFF.

This chain links TRBV2 with TRBJ2-5, with D possibly being TRBD1 (5 bases). V was trimmed by 4 bases and J by 1 base, leaving 7 bases between them. Germline CDR1 SNHLY, CDR2 FYNNEI. This CDR3 is built from 13 residues. Here the CDR3 reads CASSGGGQETQYF. CDR3 in DNA: TGTGCCAGCAGTGGGGGCGGCCAAGAGACCCAGTACTTC.

The V gene is TRBV27, the J gene TRBJ1-2; 9 bases agree with TRBD1. With 5 bases clipped from V and 7 bases from J, the junction kept 14 bases outside the gene matches. The CDR3 covers 16 residues. Germline V gene data show CDR1 as MNHEY and CDR2 as SMNVEV (reference sequence). CDR3 in DNA: TGTGCCAGCAGTGACGATAACAGGGGGCGGCGTAGTGGCTACACCTTC. It is translated as CASSDDNRGRRSGYTF.

The rearrangement joins TRBV10-3 to TRBJ2-7, with no clear D. CDR3 length equals 13 residues. Per germline, CDR1 ENHRY and CDR2 SYGVKD. The V end was cut by 2 bases, the J end by 7 bases, with 12 bases between. This CDR3 reads CAISEGRGGEQYF. The CDR3 DNA sequence: TGTGCCATCAGTGAGGGGCGCGGTGGAGAGCAGTACTTC.

The chain recombines TRBV4-1 with TRBJ1-1, with D perhaps matching TRBD1 (6 bases). The CDR3 length is 12 residues. Per the germline V gene, CDR1 is MGHRA and CDR2 is YSYEKL. Trimming removed 6 bases from V and 5 bases from J, with 10 bases in between. In nucleotides, the CDR3 is TGCGCCAGCAGGAGAGGGGGAACTGAAGCTTTCTTT. The encoded protein is CASRRGGTEAFF.

This CDR3 is CASSPNAQYGYTF. The CDR3 DNA is TGTGCCAGCTCACCCAATGCGCAGTATGGCTACACCTTC. The chain has TRBV18 and TRBJ1-2; D is uncertain. The CDR3 runs 13 residues. Germline assignment: CDR1 KGHSH and CDR2 LQKENI. The germline V and J ends were trimmed by 3 bases and 5 bases, with 10 bases remaining between them.

About this clone itself: Germline is not matched at one junction end, which may reflect a read error. The chain joins TRBV9 to TRBJ2-3; tentatively, D is TRBD2 (6 bases). The CDR3 contains 15 residues. Germline V lookup: CDR1 SGDLS, CDR2 YYNGEE. CDR3 region: CANSEGGASTDTQYF. DNA for the CDR3: TGTGCCAACAGCGAAGGCGGGGCGTCCACGGATACGCAGTATTTT. Full variable domain (missing parts from reference TRBV9 and TRBJ2-3): DSGVTQTPKHLITATGQRVTLRCSPRSGDLSVYWYQQSLDQGLQFLIQYYNGEERAKGNILERFSAQQFPDLHSELNLSSLELGDSALYFCANSEGGASTDTQYFGPGTRLTVL.

The table lists this clone with a few counts. The gene calls are TRBV30 and TRBJ1-2, with D perhaps TRBD1 (6 bases). The CDR3 extends over 12 amino acids. The V gene's germline CDR1 is GTSNPN and CDR2 SVGIG (reference sequence). Trimming removed 5 bases from V and 1 base from J, with 8 bases in between. The CDR3 region is CAWGQINYGYTF. The CDR3 DNA reads TGTGCCTGGGGACAGATTAACTATGGCTACACCTTC.

The chain has TRBV18 and TRBJ2-5; 7 bases agree with TRBD2. Looked up from germline, CDR1 is KGHSH and CDR2 is LQKENI. J was trimmed by 2 bases and V by 7 bases; bases with no gene match: 4. The CDR3 runs to 13 residues. The CDR3 DNA reads as TGTGCCAGCTTGCGGGGGAGGCAAGAGACCCAGTACTTC. It codes for CASLRGRQETQYF.

The rearrangement joins TRBV12-5 to TRBJ1-3, with D hard to call. V dropped 8 bases and J dropped 2 bases, with 10 bases sitting between them. CDR3 size: 13 residues. CDR1 and CDR2 from the germline V gene are LGHNT and FRNRAP. DNA for the CDR3: TGTGCTAGTTACTCCCTAGCTGGAAACACCATATATTTT. It encodes CASYSLAGNTIYF.

The gene calls are TRBV7-9 and TRBJ1-1; no firm D call. The CDR3 has 15 residues. Trimming removed 0 bases from V and 0 bases from J, with 8 bases in between. Germline V gives CDR1 SEHNR, CDR2 FQNEAQ (reference sequence). The chain's CDR3 is CASSLAIGMNTEAFF. In nucleotides, the CDR3 is TGTGCCAGCAGCTTAGCGATAGGGATGAACACTGAAGCTTTCTTT.

J is TRBJ1-3 and V is TRBV11-2, with D unresolved. The V and J ends lost 3 bases and 3 bases respectively, with 0 bases between them. Germline assignment: CDR1 SGHAT and CDR2 FQNNGV. The CDR3 contains 11 residues. In nucleotides, the CDR3 is TGTGCCAGCAGCTTTGGAAACACCATATATTTT. This encodes CASSFGNTIYF.